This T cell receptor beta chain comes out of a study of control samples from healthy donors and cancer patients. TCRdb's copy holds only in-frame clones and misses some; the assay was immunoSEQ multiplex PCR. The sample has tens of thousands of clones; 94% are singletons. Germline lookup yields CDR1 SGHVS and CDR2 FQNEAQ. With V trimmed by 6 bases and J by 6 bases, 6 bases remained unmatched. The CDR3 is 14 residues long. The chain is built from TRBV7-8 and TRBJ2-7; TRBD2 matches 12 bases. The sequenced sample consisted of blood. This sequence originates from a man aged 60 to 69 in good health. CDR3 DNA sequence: TGTGCCAGCAGGGTGACTAGCGGGAGTCTCGAGCAGTACTTC. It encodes CASRVTSGSLEQYF.